Sequencing of this T cell receptor (beta chain) was carried out in a study of CD4 T cells in relation to SARS-CoV-2 and coronaviruses. Before the COVID-19 pandemic, during about 2011-2019, CD4+ T cells were taken from unexposed donors. Isolation of CD4+ T cells took place after about 9 days in culture. Sequenced by immunoSEQ multiplex PCR; TCRdb stores in-frame clones only, minus some. The sample has 20,000 to 25,000 clones, over 65% seen once. Germline V CDR1 and CDR2: MDHEN, SYDVKM. The CDR3 loop spans 12 amino acids. Trimming cost V 6 bases and J 7 bases, with 12 bases left between them. Concerning this clone itself: Its antigen is still unknown.

The chain uses TRBV28 and TRBJ1-1; D is unclear. The sequencing input was CD4+ T cells from PBMCs, cultured in vitro. The TCR originated in a human donor in good health. In DNA, the CDR3 is TGTGCCAGCAGGTTGCGACTGGGTGAAGCTTTCTTT. Amino acids: CASRLRLGEAFF.